Shown below are 20 T cell receptor beta chains from a single sample sequenced in a study of breast tumors, draining lymph nodes, adjacent tissues. TCRdb re-analysed the multiplex PCR reads in MiXCR, keeping a single row per CDR3 protein. The table records 130,000 or so distinct CDR3 sequences, about a fifth of them present only once. The lymph nodes were axillary draining lymph nodes from breast cancer patients. The sample consisted of axillary lymph node tissue. The source is a female donor with breast cancer. Some clones in this sample may be carry-over from other donors' samples.

This clonotype was seen ten or more times. V is TRBV4-2 and J is TRBJ1-5; D unclear. Trimming pared 0 bases from V and 4 bases from J, leaving 4 bases between. This CDR3 spans 13 amino acids. Germline CDR1 LGHNA, CDR2 YNFKEQ. CDR3 nucleotide sequence: TGTGCCAGCAGCCAAGATGAGAATCAGCCCCAGCATTTT. Translated: CASSQDENQPQHF.

This clonotype has a single count. This chain uses TRBV11-2 with TRBJ2-1; possible D gene TRBD1, 6 bases. Germline CDR1 reads SGHAT; CDR2 reads FQNNGV. The CDR3 covers 15 residues. V shed 7 bases and J shed 0 bases, with 13 bases lying between them. The CDR3 here is CASTTNRDSYNEQFF. The DNA for the CDR3 is TGTGCCAGCACCACGAACAGGGACTCCTACAATGAGCAGTTCTTC.

This clonotype was seen at least ten times. The chain links TRBV11-3 to TRBJ2-3; a possible D gene is TRBD2 (6 bases). Trimming shortened V by 4 bases and J by 4 bases, and 12 bases separated the two germline ends. Looked up from germline, CDR1 is SGHNT and CDR2 is YENEEA. This CDR3 has 14 amino acids. The CDR3 here is CASSSRLEADTQYF. The CDR3 bases are TGTGCCAGCAGCTCCAGACTAGAGGCAGATACGCAGTATTTT.

The sample holds many counts of this clonotype. This chain uses TRBV10-3 with TRBJ2-1; 8 bases are shared with TRBD2. Germline loops: CDR1 ENHRY, CDR2 SYGVKD. V shed 3 bases and J 2 bases; nucleotides not matched to a gene: 0. The CDR3 runs 14 residues. Here the CDR3 reads CAISEAGAYNEQFF. The CDR3 DNA sequence: TGTGCCATCAGTGAAGCGGGAGCCTACAATGAGCAGTTCTTC.

At least ten counts were recorded for this clonotype. This sequence joins TRBV29-1 and TRBJ2-2; 13 bases map to TRBD2. The germline V gene encodes CDR1 SQVTM and CDR2 ANQGSEA. V was clipped by 6 bases and J by 3 bases; unmatched bases: 1. The CDR3 covers 14 residues. CDR3 nucleotide sequence: TGCAGCGTCGGACTAGCGGGAGACACCGGGGAGCTGTTTTTT. It encodes CSVGLAGDTGELFF.

In its sample, this clonotype was seen many times. The chain recombines TRBV9 with TRBJ1-2; 9 nucleotides align to TRBD1. The CDR3 has 14 amino acids. The V gene end was trimmed by 3 bases and the J gene end by 7 bases; junction bases not matched to a gene: 7. From germline, CDR1 is SGDLS and CDR2 YYNGEE. This chain's CDR3 is CASSAGTGFGGYTF. The CDR3 DNA follows: TGTGCCAGCAGCGCCGGGACAGGGTTCGGTGGCTACACCTTC. The full variable domain, completed using reference TRBV9 and TRBJ1-2, is DSGVTQTPKHLITATGQRVTLRCSPRSGDLSVYWYQQSLDQGLQFLIQYYNGEERAKGNILERFSAQQFPDLHSELNLSSLELGDSALYFCASSAGTGFGGYTFGSGTRLTVV.

This clonotype was detected ten times or more. The V call is TRBV7-8, the J call TRBJ2-7; 12 bases match TRBD2. Looked up from germline, CDR1 is SGHVS and CDR2 is FQNEAQ. The CDR3 length is 16 residues. Trimming removed 1 base from V and 5 bases from J; junction bases left unmatched: 6. The CDR3: CASSLVGLAGWNEQYF. The CDR3, as DNA: TGTGCCAGCAGCTTAGTAGGACTAGCGGGATGGAACGAGCAGTACTTC. Drawing the rest from reference TRBV7-8 and TRBJ2-7, the complete variable domain is GAGVSQSPRYKVAKRGQDVALRCDPISGHVSLFWYQQALGQGPEFLTYFQNEAQLDKSGLPSDRFFAERPEGSVSTLKIQRTQQEDSAVYLCASSLVGLAGWNEQYFGPGTRLTVT.

This clonotype has only a few counts. This chain uses TRBV27 with TRBJ2-1; D might be TRBD1 (5 bases). Germline values: CDR1 MNHEY, CDR2 SMNVEV (reference sequence). CDR3 length: 13 amino acids. The germline V and J ends were trimmed by 3 bases and 8 bases, with 11 bases remaining between them. The CDR3 nucleotides read TGTGCCAGCAGTTTCCAGGGTCTCGATGAGCAGTTCTTC. This translates into CASSFQGLDEQFF.

The V and J genes are TRBV6-1 and TRBJ2-3, with 7 bases lining up with TRBD1. The DNA end favors TRBJ1-5, so the J call may be wrong. This CDR3 has 15 residues. Germline CDR1 and CDR2: MNHNS and SASEGT. CDR3 loop: CASSDGQDPTDTQHF. CDR3 nucleotide sequence: TGTGCCAGCAGTGACGGACAGGATCCCACAGATACGCAGCATTTT.

In the case of this clonotype: A clone one base away is much larger, so this may be a read error. The CDR3 DNA follows: TGTGCCAGCAGCCCCAGAATCGGGACTGACACAGATACGCAGTATTTT. Protein product: CASSPRIGTDTDTQYF. The V and J genes are TRBV5-4 and TRBJ2-3, with D tentatively TRBD2 (6 bases). The CDR3 extends over 16 amino acids. Germline V gives CDR1 SGHNT, CDR2 YYREEE (reference sequence). The ends were cut back, 4 bases at V and 2 bases at J, with 17 bases in the middle.

This clonotype was counted at least ten times. This chain joins TRBV6-5 and TRBJ2-5; D is uncertain. Germline V gene sequence: CDR1 MNHEY, CDR2 SVGAGI. This CDR3 has 13 residues. Trimming removed 5 bases at V and 5 bases at J, with 12 bases between. The CDR3 here is CASSQTPGETQYF. The CDR3 region has the DNA TGTGCCAGCAGTCAGACTCCTGGGGAGACCCAGTACTTC.

CDR3 protein: CSASFRDEGNEKLFF. CDR3 bases: TGCAGTGCTAGTTTCAGGGACGAAGGAAATGAAAAACTGTTTTTT. This rearrangement joins TRBV20-1 to TRBJ1-4, with D perhaps TRBD1 (5 bases). Germline-derived CDR1 and CDR2 are DFQATT and SNEGSKA (reference sequence). V gave up 3 bases and J gave up 5 bases, with 16 bases separating them. CDR3 size: 15 residues.

This clonotype showed up just a few times. The chain uses TRBV5-6 and TRBJ2-1; D is unclear. This CDR3 spans 16 amino acids. Germline V CDR1 and CDR2: SGHDT, YYEEEE. Trimming removed 1 base from V and 0 bases from J, with 11 bases in between. The CDR3 bases are TGTGCCAGCAGCTTGAATTCCGGTAGCTCCTACAATGAGCAGTTCTTC. This encodes CASSLNSGSSYNEQFF.

There are many counts of this clonotype. J is TRBJ2-5 and V is TRBV5-1; 7 nucleotides match TRBD2. The CDR3 sequence is 15 residues long. V lost 3 bases and J lost 3; bases outside the gene matches: 8. Germline loops: CDR1 SGHRS, CDR2 YFSETQ. The CDR3 bases are TGCGCCAGCAGCTGGGGAGCGGGGCTGAAAGAGACCCAGTACTTC. This codes for CASSWGAGLKETQYF.

The sample holds many counts of this clonotype. V is TRBV5-1 and J is TRBJ2-1; D is possibly TRBD2 (7 bases). Per germline, CDR1 SGHRS and CDR2 YFSETQ. The CDR3 runs to 14 residues. V lost 7 bases, J lost 8 bases, and 19 bases lay in between. The CDR3: CASRAGAAGHEQFF. The CDR3 DNA follows: TGCGCCAGCCGGGCGGGGGCAGCGGGCCATGAGCAGTTCTTC.

This clonotype was seen at least ten times. The rearrangement links TRBV10-3 to TRBJ2-7; TRBD1 agrees at 9 bases. CDR1 and CDR2 from the germline V gene are ENHRY and SYGVKD. V lost 2 bases, J lost 2 bases, and 7 bases stayed unmatched. This CDR3 comprises 16 residues. This CDR3 reads CAISEVLDRGPYEQYF. In DNA, the CDR3 is TGTGCCATCAGTGAGGTGCTGGACAGGGGCCCCTACGAGCAGTACTTC.

Ten or more counts support this clonotype. V usage is TRBV30 and J usage is TRBJ2-3; no firm D call. The CDR3 consists of 12 residues. With 1 base removed from V and 5 bases from J, the gap between germline ends came to 7 bases. Germline V CDR1 and CDR2: GTSNPN, SVGIG (reference sequence). In DNA form, the CDR3 reads TGTGCCTGGAGTGGGTCGAGAGATACGCAGTATTTT. Translated, it gives CAWSGSRDTQYF.

The rearrangement joins TRBV18 to TRBJ2-5; D is unclear. This CDR3 has 12 amino acids. The V gene lost 2 bases and the J gene lost 7 bases, with 8 bases spanning the gap. The germline CDR1 and CDR2 sequences are KGHSH and LQKENI. In DNA form, the CDR3 reads TGTGCCAGCTCACCAGACCACGGGACCCAGTACTTC. Amino acid sequence: CASSPDHGTQYF.

In its sample, this clonotype was seen a few times. The J gene is TRBJ2-1, the V gene TRBV28, with 11 positions matching TRBD2. The trim removed 7 bases at V and 4 bases at J, leaving 3 bases unmatched. Germline values: CDR1 MDHEN, CDR2 SYDVKM. The CDR3 loop spans 14 amino acids. The CDR3 DNA is TGTGCCAGCATATCTAGCGGGAGGTACAATGAGCAGTTCTTC. It yields the protein CASISSGRYNEQFF.

On this clonotype itself: A much larger clone lies one base from this, so it may be a read error. The CDR3 here is CAISESDGQYF. The DNA for the CDR3 is TGTGCCATCAGTGAGTCGGACGGGCAGTACTTC. The chain employs TRBV10-3 and TRBJ2-7, with D unclear. Looked up from germline, CDR1 is ENHRY and CDR2 is SYGVKD. This CDR3 has 11 amino acids. With 0 bases removed from V and 9 bases from J, the gap between germline ends came to 6 bases.